This entry features one T cell receptor (beta chain) sequence. The method was immunoSEQ multiplex PCR; TCRdb's version includes in-frame clones alone and lacks a portion of them. The sample includes some 29,000 clones, roughly 92% of them seen just once. Trimming shortened V by 4 bases and J by 9 bases, and 10 bases separated the two germline ends. This CDR3 contains 13 residues. Germline V gives CDR1 SSHAT, CDR2 FNYEAQ (reference sequence). This record comes from a study of T cell clonotyping in hematopoietic cell transplantation. Specimen: PBMCs, collected 100 days after allogeneic stem cell transplant. The chain has TRBV7-7 and TRBJ1-6; the D is unclear. The clonotype originates from a female patient aged 50 to 65 who had an allogeneic stem cell transplant from a related donor, so the T cells may come from the graft donor. Some clones in this sample may be carry-over from other donors' samples. The CDR3 loop is CASSWDRGSPLHF. CDR3 nucleotide sequence: TGTGCCAGCAGCTGGGATAGAGGTTCACCCCTCCACTTT.